This T cell receptor (beta chain) was recovered during a study of beta chain features in type 1 diabetes. About the research overall: What patients shared with healthy donors was a similar profile of age, gender and cell yields. General observations from the study: Although PCR might favor shorter templates, it would do so equally in patients and controls. It was among patients, rather than healthy donors, that naive, central memory and Treg TCRB repertoires appeared more similar.

Every bit of the isolated RNA underwent reverse transcription, so sequencing read expressed TCRB transcripts. Profiled with immunoSEQ multiplex PCR; TCRdb holds only in-frame clones, not every one. The sample has 450,000 or so clones, 9.5% to 12% seen once. This clone turned up a few times. Its antigen is not known. This CDR3 is 14 amino acids long. The sequenced sample was naive CD4+ T cells from blood. V and J are TRBV21-1 and TRBJ2-7; the table assigns TRBD2, which was not confirmed against the DNA. TRBV21-1 is listed as a pseudogene. The sequence was obtained from a woman between 18 and 29 years old in good health. The CDR3, as DNA: TGTGCCAGCACCAGACTAGCGATGGGCTACGAGCAGTACTTC. Translated: CASTRLAMGYEQYF.